Listed below are T cell receptor beta chains from one sample, sequenced in a study of cytomegalovirus exposure and HLA in healthy donors. Data came from immunoSEQ multiplex PCR; TCRdb stores just in-frame clones and leaves some out. The repertoire holds around 170,000 clones, with roughly three quarters as singletons. Sequencing used PBMCs. Receptor source: a woman aged 40 to 55 in good health and CMV-seropositive. CDR3s include the opening cysteine and the closing phenylalanine or tryptophan. D genes are given only for firm matches. The size entry is marked missing in some rows and otherwise reads once, few, many or a size class.

- | TRBJ1-2 | - | TRBV6-6 | TGTGCCAGCAGTGCACAGGGTGTCTACACCTTC | CASSAQGVYTF
- | TRBJ2-7 | TRBD1 | TRBV28 | TGTGCCAGCAGGCCACAGGGGAAATACGAGCAGTACTTC | CASRPQGKYEQYF
- | TRBJ2-7 | - | TRBV7-2 | TGTGCCAGCAGCTTAGTGACAGTCTCCGAGCAGCACTTC | CASSLVTVSEQHF
- | TRBJ1-1 | - | TRBV7-6 | TGTGCCAGCAGCTTAGCGTGGGGCGGTGACACTGAAGCTTTCTTT | CASSLAWGGDTEAFF
- | TRBJ2-1 | TRBD2 | TRBV6-5 | TGTGCCAGCAGTTACTCGGTGGCGGGGGGGAACAATGAGCAGTTCTTC | CASSYSVAGGNNEQFF
few | TRBJ1-2 | TRBD1 | TRBV28 | TGTGCCAGCAGTCCCGAGGGGACAGCTTCTTATGGCTACACCTTC | CASSPEGTASYGYTF
- | TRBJ2-1 | TRBD1 | TRBV25-1 | TGTGCCAGCAGCCCGGGACAGGGCTTCTACTATGAGCAGTTCTTC | CASSPGQGFYYEQFF
- | TRBJ1-4 | - | TRBV19 | TGTGCCAGTAGTATAGAGCTAACTCCAGGGAAACTGTTTTTT | CASSIELTPGKLFF
- | TRBJ1-2 | TRBD1 | TRBV6-6 | TGTGCCAGCAGTAGACAGGGAGCAGACTATGGCTACACCTTC | CASSRQGADYGYTF
- | TRBJ1-2 | TRBD1 | TRBV19 | TGTGCCAGTAGTATAGATCTCCAAACAGGGGCACACTATGGCTACACCTTC | CASSIDLQTGAHYGYTF
- | TRBJ2-1 | TRBD1 | TRBV5-1 | TGCGCCAGCAGGTTCGGGACAGGGAGGGAGAATGAGCAGTTCTTC | CASRFGTGRENEQFF
- | TRBJ1-2 | TRBD1 | TRBV11-1 | TGTGCCAGCAGCTTACTGACAGGGGGCAACTATGGCTACACCTTC | CASSLLTGGNYGYTF
- | TRBJ1-5 | - | TRBV28 | TGTGCCAGCAGTTTAAACGGTTCCCCCGCCAATCAGCCCCAGCATTTT | CASSLNGSPANQPQHF
- | TRBJ2-7 | TRBD1 | TRBV9 | TGTGCCAGCAGCGTCCGGGACAGGGTAGGCGAGCAGTACTTC | CASSVRDRVGEQYF